The source of this T cell receptor beta chain is a study of cytomegalovirus exposure and HLA in healthy donors. This clone has just one count. CDR3 length equals 15 residues. Germline lookup yields CDR1 ENHRY and CDR2 SYGVKD. The J segment lost 4 bases and the V segment lost 4 bases, leaving 9 bases of the junction unmatched. Use of 60 Vbeta and 13 Jbeta primers characterized the PCR. Produced via immunoSEQ multiplex PCR; TCRdb's table is partial and in-frame only. The repertoire holds approximately 82,000 clones, with around 78% as singletons. The sequence derives from a man aged 40-49 years in good health and CMV-seronegative. The V and J genes are TRBV10-3 and TRBJ1-2; 7 nucleotides agree with TRBD1. The sequenced sample consisted of PBMCs. CDR3 in amino acids: CAISGTTGAAYGYTF. For the CDR3, the DNA is TGTGCCATCAGTGGCACTACAGGGGCCGCCTATGGCTACACCTTC.